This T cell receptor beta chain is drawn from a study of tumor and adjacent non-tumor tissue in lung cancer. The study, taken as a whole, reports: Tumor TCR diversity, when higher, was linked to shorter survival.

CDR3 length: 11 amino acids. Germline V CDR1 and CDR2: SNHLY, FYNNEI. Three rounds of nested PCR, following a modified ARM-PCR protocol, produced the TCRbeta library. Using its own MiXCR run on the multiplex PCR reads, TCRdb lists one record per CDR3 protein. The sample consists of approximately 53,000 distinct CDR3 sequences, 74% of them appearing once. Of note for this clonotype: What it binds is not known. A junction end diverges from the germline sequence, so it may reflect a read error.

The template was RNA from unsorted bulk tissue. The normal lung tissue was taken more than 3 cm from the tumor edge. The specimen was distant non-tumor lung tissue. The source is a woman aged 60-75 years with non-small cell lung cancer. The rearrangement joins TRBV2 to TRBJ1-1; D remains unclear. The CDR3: CASSVNTETFF. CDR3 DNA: TGTGCCAGCAGCGTAAACACTGAAACTTTCTTT.